The 21 T cell receptor beta chains presented below share a single source sample, sequenced in a study of cytomegalovirus exposure and HLA in healthy donors. This PCR relied on a set of 60 Vbeta primers and 13 Jbeta primers. Using immunoSEQ multiplex PCR, the repertoire was profiled, and TCRdb retains in-frame clones only, with some absent. The repertoire includes tens of thousands of clones, approximately 80% of them detected once, and roughly 8% sits in the top ten. The sample taken for sequencing was PBMCs. The receptors originated from a man younger than 35 in good health and CMV-seropositive.

This clone was observed a few times. The rearrangement uses TRBV10-2 and TRBJ1-5, with TRBD1 identical over 12 bases. Germline V gene sequence: CDR1 WSHSY, CDR2 SAAADI. The CDR3 covers 14 residues. V lost 7 bases to trimming and J lost 6 bases; unmatched junction nucleotides: 4. CDR3 protein: CASTGQGASQPQHF. The CDR3 DNA is TGCGCCAGCACGGGACAGGGGGCAAGTCAGCCCCAGCATTTT.

The chain is built from TRBV11-2 and TRBJ2-7, with a weak D call TRBD1 (6 bases). Germline lookup yields CDR1 SGHAT and CDR2 FQNNGV. Trimming shortened V by 5 bases and J by 2 bases, and 13 bases separated the two germline ends. The CDR3 has 14 amino acids. The CDR3 here is CASSPSQGTYEQYF. The CDR3 DNA follows: TGTGCCAGCAGCCCCTCTCAGGGGACCTACGAGCAGTACTTC.

V usage is TRBV27 and J usage is TRBJ2-3, with D possibly matching TRBD1 (5 bases). Germline V gene data show CDR1 as MNHEY and CDR2 as SMNVEV (reference sequence). The length of the CDR3 is 14 residues. V lost 6 bases and J 2 bases, leaving 12 bases between the germline ends. Written as DNA, the CDR3 is TGTGCCAGCAGCCTTGGACACTACACAGATACGCAGTATTTT. Its translation is CASSLGHYTDTQYF.

This chain uses TRBV7-2 with TRBJ1-1; 7 bases match TRBD1. Trimming at V came to 5 bases and at J to 4 bases, leaving 4 bases not matched to a gene. The CDR3 runs 13 residues. The germline CDR1 and CDR2 sequences are SGHTA and FQGNSA. The CDR3 DNA reads TGTGCCAGCAGCCCTGGACAGGTCACTGAAGCTTTCTTT. Its translation is CASSPGQVTEAFF.

The V and J genes are TRBV5-6 and TRBJ2-7; 7 positions agree with TRBD1. The CDR3 loop spans 16 amino acids. The trim removed 4 bases at V and 0 bases at J, leaving 10 bases unmatched. CDR1 SGHDT and CDR2 YYEEEE come from the germline V gene. The CDR3 bases are TGTGCCAGCAGCAACCGTGACAGGGTCTACTCCTACGAGCAGTACTTC. It codes for CASSNRDRVYSYEQYF.

This clone has only a few counts. V gene TRBV9 combines with J gene TRBJ1-1, with D perhaps matching TRBD1 (5 bases). Trimming stripped 0 bases from V and 5 bases from J, with 11 bases between. The germline CDR1 and CDR2 sequences are SGDLS and YYNGEE. This CDR3 has 14 residues. DNA of the CDR3: TGTGCCAGCAGCGTAGGAAGGGGCAGGACTGAAGCTTTCTTT. Protein: CASSVGRGRTEAFF.

The chain is built from TRBV10-2 and TRBJ1-1, with D unresolved. In germline, CDR1 is WSHSY, CDR2 SAAADI. V dropped 0 bases and J dropped 5 bases, with 16 bases sitting between them. The CDR3 extends over 16 amino acids. The CDR3 nucleotides read TGCGCCAGCAGTGAGTCGATCTGGGAGGTGGGTACTGAAGCTTTCTTT. Protein: CASSESIWEVGTEAFF.

The V call is TRBV5-6, the J call TRBJ1-6; D unclear. Germline V lookup: CDR1 SGHDT, CDR2 YYEEEE. The CDR3 has 12 amino acids. The ends were cut back, 4 bases at V and 9 bases at J, with 8 bases in the middle. Written as DNA, the CDR3 is TGTGCCAGCAGCCTCACTGGTTCACCCCTCCACTTT. As protein: CASSLTGSPLHF. The entire variable domain, with the rest obtained from reference TRBV5-6 and TRBJ1-6, is as follows: DAGVTQSPTHLIKTRGQQVTLRCSPKSGHDTVSWYQQALGQGPQFIFQYYEEEERQRGNFPDRFSGHQFPNYSSELNVNALLLGDSALYLCASSLTGSPLHFGNGTRLTVT.

The chain uses TRBV30 and TRBJ1-1, with D unresolved. From germline, CDR1 is GTSNPN and CDR2 SVGIG (reference sequence). The V end was cut by 4 bases, the J end by 3 bases, with 12 bases between. The CDR3 is 13 residues long. The CDR3 is CAWTVRVDTEAFF. Written as DNA, the CDR3 is TGTGCCTGGACTGTACGAGTAGACACTGAAGCTTTCTTT.

The table lists this clone with a few counts. V and J are TRBV13 and TRBJ1-1, with 7 bases that match TRBD1. Germline V lookup: CDR1 PRHDT, CDR2 FYEKMQ (reference sequence). The length of the CDR3 is 13 residues. Trimming removed 9 bases from V and 1 base from J; junction bases left unmatched: 5. The CDR3 loop reads CASSGTENTEAFF. The CDR3 DNA reads as TGTGCCAGTTCCGGGACAGAGAACACTGAAGCTTTCTTT.

The rearrangement joins TRBV2 to TRBJ1-1, with a possible D match to TRBD1 (6 bases). CDR1 is SNHLY, CDR2 FYNNEI, per germline. The CDR3 extends over 12 amino acids. Trimming left V 9 bases short and J 4 bases short, with 12 bases between. The CDR3 protein is CASGGRSTEAFF. CDR3 nucleotides: TGTGCCAGTGGGGGCAGAAGCACTGAAGCTTTCTTT.

V is TRBV29-1 and J is TRBJ2-2; 11 nucleotides match TRBD1. This CDR3 has 15 amino acids. Germline CDR1 reads SQVTM; CDR2 reads ANQGSEA. Trimming cost V 5 bases and J 2 bases; bases outside gene matches: 4. The CDR3 region is CSVHGTGGNTGELFF. CDR3 DNA sequence: TGCAGCGTTCACGGGACAGGGGGTAACACCGGGGAGCTGTTTTTT.

This sequence joins TRBV4-1 and TRBJ2-1; D is ambiguous. CDR3 size: 13 residues. CDR1 is MGHRA, CDR2 YSYEKL, per germline. V was clipped by 0 bases and J by 4 bases, with 4 bases between them. For the CDR3, the DNA is TGCGCCAGCAGCCAAGAACTTTACAATGAGCAGTTCTTC. As protein: CASSQELYNEQFF.

Only a few counts were recorded for this clone. The chain links TRBV7-9 to TRBJ2-5; weak D call: TRBD1 (6 bases). The CDR3 covers 14 residues. From germline, CDR1 is SEHNR and CDR2 FQNEAQ (reference sequence). V lost 5 bases, J lost 0 bases, and 10 bases lay in between. This CDR3 reads CASSPWTDQETQYF. The DNA of the CDR3 is TGTGCCAGCAGCCCCTGGACAGACCAAGAGACCCAGTACTTC.

V gene TRBV27 combines with J gene TRBJ2-1; D uncertain. This CDR3 contains 14 residues. Trimming removed 4 bases from V and 6 bases from J, with 13 bases in between. Looked up from germline, CDR1 is MNHEY and CDR2 is SMNVEV (reference sequence). CDR3 residues: CASSSPRHANEQFF. The DNA of the CDR3 is TGTGCCAGCAGTTCGCCCCGACACGCCAATGAGCAGTTCTTC.

The chain carries TRBV28 and TRBJ1-1; TRBD1 is a possible D gene (5 bases). V dropped 7 bases and J dropped 3 bases, with 12 bases sitting between them. The CDR3 has 13 amino acids. Germline V gene lookup returns CDR1 MDHEN and CDR2 SYDVKM. The CDR3: CASTRGVYTEAFF. DNA of the CDR3: TGTGCCAGCACCCGGGGGGTGTACACTGAAGCTTTCTTT. Complete variable domain (other parts from reference TRBV28 and TRBJ1-1): DVKVTQSSRYLVKRTGEKVFLECVQDMDHENMFWYRQDPGLGLRLIYFSYDVKMKEKGDIPEGYSVSREKKERFSLILESASTNQTSMYLCASTRGVYTEAFFGQGTRLTVV.

The chain uses TRBV4-2 and TRBJ2-2; D is unresolved. V was shortened by 0 bases and J by 4 bases, with 6 bases between the two germline ends. CDR1 LGHNA and CDR2 YNFKEQ come from the germline V gene. The CDR3 is made up of 14 amino acids. The CDR3 nucleotides read TGTGCCAGCAGCCAAGATCGGAGCACCGGGGAGCTGTTTTTT. Protein: CASSQDRSTGELFF.

This clone occurred a few times. The chain recombines TRBV7-2 with TRBJ2-3, with 7 bases identical to TRBD1. J gave up 5 bases and V 6 bases, and 11 bases lay outside the gene matches. The CDR3 sequence is 15 residues long. The germline V gene has CDR1 SGHTA and CDR2 FQGNSA. The CDR3 DNA sequence: TGTGCCAGCAGGTGGGGGCAGGGGGACCGAGATACGCAGTATTTT. Its translation: CASRWGQGDRDTQYF.

CDR3 amino acids: CASSAGQGADTEAFF. The CDR3, as DNA: TGTGCCAGCAGTGCTGGACAGGGGGCCGACACTGAAGCTTTCTTT. V is TRBV6-1 and J is TRBJ1-1; 11 bases map to TRBD1. Per the germline V gene, CDR1 is MNHNS and CDR2 is SASEGT. This CDR3 has 15 residues. V was pared by 4 bases and J by 3 bases, with 4 bases of the junction left unmatched.

V gene TRBV7-9 combines with J gene TRBJ1-5; 10 nucleotides match TRBD1. Per the germline V gene, CDR1 is SEHNR and CDR2 is FQNEAQ (reference sequence). This CDR3 has 16 residues. The ends lost 4 bases at V and 1 base at J; junction bases unmatched: 4. CDR3 amino acids: CASSSTGGGSNQPQHF. The CDR3 coding sequence is TGTGCCAGCAGCTCGACAGGGGGCGGGAGCAATCAGCCCCAGCATTTT. Full variable domain (outside the CDR3, taken from reference TRBV7-9 and TRBJ1-5): DTGVSQNPRHKITKRGQNVTFRCDPISEHNRLYWYRQTLGQGPEFLTYFQNEAQLEKSRLLSDRFSAERPKGSFSTLEIQRTEQGDSAMYLCASSSTGGGSNQPQHFGDGTRLSIL.

The chain uses TRBV7-8 and TRBJ1-2, with D unclear. This CDR3 contains 14 residues. Germline assignment: CDR1 SGHVS and CDR2 FQNEAQ. The ends were cut back, 4 bases at V and 2 bases at J, with 11 bases in the middle. This CDR3 reads CASSSLTSNYGYTF. In DNA form, the CDR3 reads TGTGCCAGCAGCTCCTTAACATCCAACTATGGCTACACCTTC.